Each of the 14 T cell receptor beta chains below was sequenced from the same sample in a study of blood T cells in healthy people across ages. For the second PCR, which ran for roughly 6 to 11 cycles, a sample-barcoded 5' primer and a J-beta primer mix were used. TCRdb used MiXCR to reprocess the 5' RACE reads, holding one entry per CDR3 protein. The sample shows hundreds of thousands of distinct CDR3 sequences, about 50% of them seen only once. The sequencing input was blood. These receptors all stem from a woman older than 75 in good health.

The chain carries TRBV4-2 and TRBJ2-7, with TRBD1 matching over 7 bases. The CDR3 contains 15 residues. Germline CDR1 reads LGHNA; CDR2 reads YNFKEQ. V lost 0 bases to trimming and J lost 3 bases; unmatched junction nucleotides: 5. In nucleotides, the CDR3 is TGTGCCAGCAGCCAAGATCTACAGGGGTACTACGAGCAGTACTTC. It specifies CASSQDLQGYYEQYF.

V usage is TRBV2 and J usage is TRBJ2-3; the D gene could be TRBD1 or TRBD2 (6 bases each). Germline V CDR1 and CDR2: SNHLY, FYNNEI. This CDR3 is 15 amino acids long. Trimming cost V 6 bases and J 5 bases, with 18 bases left between them. CDR3: CASRKNGGAGDTQYF. The CDR3 DNA is TGTGCCAGCAGAAAAAACGGGGGCGCGGGAGATACGCAGTATTTT.

The V and J genes are TRBV7-8 and TRBJ1-3; possibly TRBD1 for D (6 bases). The CDR3 runs to 16 residues. With 1 base removed from V and 5 bases from J, the gap between germline ends came to 15 bases. Germline V gives CDR1 SGHVS, CDR2 FQNEAQ. CDR3 residues: CASSLVLPGGRNTIYF. CDR3 DNA: TGTGCCAGCAGCTTAGTTCTACCGGGGGGCCGAAACACCATATATTTT.

This clonotype has ten or more counts. The V call is TRBV12-3 or TRBV12-4, the J call TRBJ2-3, with D hard to call. This CDR3 spans 14 amino acids. The V end was cut by 3 bases, the J end by 5 bases, with 12 bases between. The CDR3 here is CASSFRRGEDTQYF. CDR3 nucleotide sequence: TGTGCCAGCAGTTTTCGACGAGGAGAAGATACGCAGTATTTT.

Ten or more counts support this clonotype. V and J are TRBV28 and TRBJ1-2; 9 positions match TRBD1. The germline gives CDR1 MDHEN, CDR2 SYDVKM. This CDR3 is 16 amino acids long. Germline trimming cut 6 bases from V and 0 bases from J; bases unmatched to any gene: 8. CDR3 loop: CASSSGQGGPNYGYTF. The CDR3 coding sequence is TGTGCCAGCAGCTCGGGACAGGGAGGCCCTAACTATGGCTACACCTTC.

This clonotype was found many times. This chain joins TRBV27 and TRBJ2-7; 7 bases map to TRBD1. The V and J ends lost 4 bases and 2 bases, in that order; junction bases with no gene match: 11. Germline V gives CDR1 MNHEY, CDR2 SMNVEV (reference sequence). The CDR3 runs 16 residues. CDR3 loop: CASSSTRQGFTYEQYF. CDR3 bases: TGTGCCAGCAGTTCAACCCGACAGGGCTTCACCTACGAGCAGTACTTC.

Note on this clonotype: Sequence at one end of the junction differs from germline and may be a read error. The CDR3 loop reads CACSLSRETQYF. In nucleotides, the CDR3 is TGTGCCTGCAGCTTGTCGAGGGAGACCCAGTACTTC. The chain is built from TRBV7-2 and TRBJ2-5; no clear D. Germline V gene data show CDR1 as SGHTA and CDR2 as FQGNSA. CDR3 size: 12 residues.

The chain has TRBV20-1 and TRBJ2-3; D is possibly TRBD1 (6 bases). CDR1 and CDR2 (germline): DFQATT, SNEGSKA (reference sequence). The CDR3 has 15 amino acids. The ends were cut back, 6 bases at V and 6 bases at J, with 22 bases in the middle. The CDR3 here is CSATKGGPHSDTQYF. The CDR3 nucleotides are TGCAGTGCAACAAAAGGGGGACCCCACAGCGATACGCAGTATTTT.

Note on this clonotype: Compared with germline, one end of the junction differs, possibly owing to a read error. This chain uses TRBV9 with TRBJ2-5; no firm D call. The J call is in doubt because the DNA end fits TRBJ2-7 better. The germline gives CDR1 SGDLS, CDR2 YYNGEE. The length of the CDR3 is 13 residues. CDR3: CVSSVSFKDEQYF. In DNA form, the CDR3 reads TGTGTCAGCAGCGTAAGTTTTAAGGACGAGCAGTACTTC.

With respect to this clonotype: Sequence at one end of the junction differs from germline and may be a read error. The genes are TRBV24-1 and TRBJ2-1; the match to TRBD2 covers 12 bases. The germline V gene encodes CDR1 KGHDR and CDR2 SFDVKD. The CDR3 spans 16 residues. In DNA form, the CDR3 reads TGTGCCACCAGTGACGTGGGACTAGCGGGTGACAATGGGCAGTTCTTC. Protein product: CATSDVGLAGDNGQFF.

This rearrangement joins TRBV7-9 to TRBJ1-4, with 7 bases lining up with TRBD1. Germline V gives CDR1 SEHNR, CDR2 FQNEAQ (reference sequence). V shed 8 bases, J shed 0 bases, and the junction held 3 bases outside the gene matches. The CDR3 contains 14 residues. CDR3 DNA: TGTGCCAGCGCCGGGACAGCAACTAATGAAAAACTGTTTTTT. It yields the protein CASAGTATNEKLFF.

In this sample, this clonotype turned up a few times. The rearrangement uses TRBV6-5 and TRBJ2-1; unclear D gene. The J call may be wrong; the DNA end is better matched by TRBJ2-7. The CDR3 contains 15 residues. From germline, CDR1 is MNHEY and CDR2 SVGAGI. The CDR3 loop is CASSPRRSSYNEQYF. DNA for the CDR3: TGTGCCAGCAGTCCCCGGCGAAGCTCCTACAATGAGCAGTACTTC.

The chain carries TRBV19 and TRBJ2-1; no reliable D call. Per germline, CDR1 LNHDA and CDR2 SQIVND (reference sequence). V dropped 5 bases and J dropped 0 bases, with 14 bases sitting between them. This CDR3 has 16 amino acids. The DNA of the CDR3 is TGTGCCAGTAGTCCGCTGCTTCTGAGCTCCTACAATGAGCAGTTCTTC. Translated: CASSPLLLSSYNEQFF. Drawing the rest from reference TRBV19 and TRBJ2-1, the complete variable domain is DGGITQSPKYLFRKEGQNVTLSCEQNLNHDAMYWYRQDPGQGLRLIYYSQIVNDFQKGDIAEGYSVSREKKESFPLTVTSAQKNPTAFYLCASSPLLLSSYNEQFFGPGTRLTVL.

In this sample, this clonotype turned up a few times. The rearrangement uses TRBV27 and TRBJ1-5; D is ambiguous. Trimming took off 4 bases at V and 0 bases at J, with 13 bases between the two ends. CDR3 length equals 16 residues. Germline V CDR1 and CDR2: MNHEY, SMNVEV (reference sequence). The CDR3 here is CASSSDRIYSNQPQHF. CDR3 DNA sequence: TGTGCCAGCAGTTCGGACCGGATCTATAGCAATCAGCCCCAGCATTTT.